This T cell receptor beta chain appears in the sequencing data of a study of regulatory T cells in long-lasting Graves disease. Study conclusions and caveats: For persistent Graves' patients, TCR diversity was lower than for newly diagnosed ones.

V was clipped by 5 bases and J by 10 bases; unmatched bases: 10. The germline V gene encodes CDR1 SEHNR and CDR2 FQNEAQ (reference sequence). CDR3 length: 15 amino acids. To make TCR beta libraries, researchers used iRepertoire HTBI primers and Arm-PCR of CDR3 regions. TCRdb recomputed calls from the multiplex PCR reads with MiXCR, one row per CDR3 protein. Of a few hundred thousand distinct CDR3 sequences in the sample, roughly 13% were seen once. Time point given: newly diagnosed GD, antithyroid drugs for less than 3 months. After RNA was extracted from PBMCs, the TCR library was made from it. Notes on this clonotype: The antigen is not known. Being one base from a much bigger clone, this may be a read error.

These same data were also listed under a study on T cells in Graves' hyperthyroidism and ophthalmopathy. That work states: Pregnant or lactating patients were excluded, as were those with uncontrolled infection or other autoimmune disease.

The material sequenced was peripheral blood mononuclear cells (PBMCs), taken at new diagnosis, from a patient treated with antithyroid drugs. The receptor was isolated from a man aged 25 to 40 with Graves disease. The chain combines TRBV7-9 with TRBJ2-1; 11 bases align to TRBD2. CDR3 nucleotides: TGTGCCAGCAGCAAGACTAGCGGGAATTCCTACGAGCAGTTCTTC. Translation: CASSKTSGNSYEQFF.